This T cell receptor (beta chain) is drawn from a study of shared clonotypes between healthy human individuals. Study information: The donor pool was made up of a couple of women and a few men aged 18 to 49.

Study results and caveats: Relative to their counterparts shared across all four donors, non-shared clonotypes exhibited diminished generation probabilities. Larger estimated richness was generally seen in naive subsets than in memory subsets.

Naive-designated CD8 cells lacked CD45RO, were positively enriched for CCR7, and omitted terminally differentiated effector memory CD45RA+ cells. This clone was detected once. Its antigen is still unknown. As processed by the authors: From ImmunoSEQ came sequences covering only the junction and carrying no quality scores, so filtering differed. Sequencing was performed with immunoSEQ multiplex PCR; in TCRdb, only in-frame clones are kept and a portion is missing. The DNA was the basis for D and trimming; V, J and clone size are from that table. The sample records about 580,000 clones, roughly 98% being singletons. Per germline, CDR1 MDHEN and CDR2 SYDVKM. V lost 6 bases and J 4 bases, leaving 12 bases between the germline ends. The CDR3 loop spans 13 amino acids.

The chain employs TRBV28 and TRBJ1-2, with no clear D. Sequenced input: naive CD8+ T cells sorted from blood. The TCR originated in a young man in good health. For the CDR3, the DNA is TGTGCCAGCAGCAACAGAATCCGCTATGGCTACACCTTC. Its translation: CASSNRIRYGYTF.